Below are 21 T cell receptor beta chains sequenced from a single sample in a study of cytomegalovirus exposure and HLA in healthy donors. PCR involved 60 Vbeta and 13 Jbeta primers. Repertoires were generated with immunoSEQ multiplex PCR, while TCRdb's copy carries only in-frame clones and drops some. The table shows around 94,000 clones, with over 65% occurring only once. Specimen: PBMCs. The receptors originated from a man aged 25 to 40 in good health and CMV-seronegative.

The CDR3 DNA reads TGCAGTGCTAGAGATAAGACCCAGTACTTC. This translates into CSARDKTQYF. The chain couples TRBV20-1 to TRBJ2-5; D gene ambiguous. Germline assignment: CDR1 DFQATT and CDR2 SNEGSKA (reference sequence). The CDR3 is made up of 10 amino acids. Deletions cut 0 bases from V and 6 bases from J, with 2 bases between.

This CDR3 is CASSVRDRFLANGYTF. DNA of the CDR3: TGTGCCAGCAGCGTCCGGGACAGATTTTTGGCCAATGGCTACACCTTC. The genes are TRBV13 and TRBJ1-2; 7 bases are shared with TRBD1. J was trimmed by 6 bases and V by 5 bases; bases with no gene match: 15. In germline, CDR1 is PRHDT, CDR2 FYEKMQ (reference sequence). This CDR3 comprises 16 residues.

The rearrangement joins TRBV29-1 to TRBJ1-1, with 7 bases fitting TRBD1. Germline CDR1 is SQVTM and CDR2 is ANQGSEA. CDR3 length: 14 residues. With V trimmed by 3 bases and J by 0 bases, 4 bases remained unmatched. The CDR3 is CSVDRQGVNTEAFF. CDR3 DNA: TGCAGCGTTGACCGTCAGGGGGTGAACACTGAAGCTTTCTTT.

This clone was detected only a few times. The chain recombines TRBV10-3 with TRBJ2-5, with a tentative D call TRBD1 (7 bases). The CDR3 has 13 residues. Germline values: CDR1 ENHRY, CDR2 SYGVKD. The V end lost 10 bases, the J end lost 0 bases, and 12 bases lay between the germline ends. The chain's CDR3 is CASGTANQETQYF. The CDR3 nucleotides are TGTGCCAGCGGGACAGCCAACCAAGAGACCCAGTACTTC.

The chain recombines TRBV5-6 with TRBJ1-6; 7 nucleotides align to TRBD1. Germline assignment: CDR1 SGHDT and CDR2 YYEEEE. The CDR3 length is 14 residues. V shed 2 bases and J 9 bases; nucleotides not matched to a gene: 5. The CDR3 protein is CASSLDRVFSPLHF. Written as DNA, the CDR3 is TGTGCCAGCAGCTTAGACAGGGTTTTTTCACCCCTCCACTTT.

The chain is built from TRBV5-1 and TRBJ1-1, with a possible D match to TRBD1 (6 bases). The V end was cut by 5 bases, the J end by 5 bases, with 16 bases between. The CDR3 covers 14 residues. From germline, CDR1 is SGHRS and CDR2 YFSETQ. CDR3: CASSYRDLRTEAFF. CDR3 nucleotide sequence: TGCGCCAGCAGTTACAGGGACCTGAGGACTGAAGCTTTCTTT.

Points on this clone: The junction does not match germline at one end; this may be a read error. This chain links TRBV28 with TRBJ2-2; D is undetermined. This CDR3 spans 11 amino acids. The germline V gene has CDR1 MDHEN and CDR2 SYDVKM. DNA for the CDR3: TGTGCGAGCATGTATTCCGGGGAGCTGTTTTTT. It translates to CASMYSGELFF.

This clone was detected a few times. The chain carries TRBV2 and TRBJ1-4; D remains ambiguous. CDR1 and CDR2 from the germline V gene are SNHLY and FYNNEI. Trimming left V 3 bases short and J 7 bases short, with 9 bases between. This CDR3 has 13 residues. This CDR3 is CASSDPSSEKLFF. In DNA form, the CDR3 reads TGTGCCAGCAGTGACCCGTCGAGTGAAAAACTGTTTTTT. The variable domain in full, completed from reference TRBV2 and TRBJ1-4, reads EPEVTQTPSHQVTQMGQEVILRCVPISNHLYFYWYRQILGQKVEFLVSFYNNEISEKSEIFDDQFSVERPDGSNFTLKIRSTKLEDSAMYFCASSDPSSEKLFFGSGTQLSVL.

This clone has a handful of counts. The chain has TRBV19 and TRBJ2-3; no firm D call. This CDR3 has 13 amino acids. V gave up 5 bases and J gave up 1 base, with 7 bases separating them. CDR1 is LNHDA, CDR2 SQIVND, per germline (reference sequence). DNA for the CDR3: TGTGCCAGTAGTCCCCAGGGCACAGATACGCAGTATTTT. Residues: CASSPQGTDTQYF.

CDR3 bases: TGTGCCAGCTCACCTCCTCGGGTGGCGGGGGCTTACAATGAGCAGTTCTTC. Its protein is CASSPPRVAGAYNEQFF. This chain joins TRBV18 and TRBJ2-1, with D possibly being TRBD2 (7 bases). This CDR3 has 17 amino acids. V was cut by 3 bases and J by 4 bases, with 19 bases left in between. The germline V gene encodes CDR1 KGHSH and CDR2 LQKENI.

The chain has TRBV4-2 and TRBJ2-5; D gene unclear. The J call is uncertain, as TRBJ2-7 better fits the DNA end. The CDR3 has 15 amino acids. Germline CDR1 is LGHNA and CDR2 is YNFKEQ. CDR3 sequence reads: CASSQTDGDSYEQYF. The CDR3, as DNA: TGTGCCAGCAGCCAAACGGATGGGGACTCCTACGAGCAGTACTTC.

This clone was picked up a small number of times. V and J are TRBV19 and TRBJ2-1; a weak D match, TRBD1 (5 bases). Germline CDR1 reads LNHDA; CDR2 reads SQIVND (reference sequence). Deletions cut 10 bases from V and 2 bases from J, with 12 bases between. The CDR3 contains 13 residues. This CDR3 is CATLLGPYNEQFF. The DNA for the CDR3 is TGTGCCACCTTGCTGGGGCCCTACAATGAGCAGTTCTTC.

The chain has TRBV19 and TRBJ1-4; 7 positions match TRBD1. The CDR3 sequence is 15 residues long. V was pared by 2 bases and J by 8 bases, with 8 bases of the junction left unmatched. The germline V gene encodes CDR1 LNHDA and CDR2 SQIVND (reference sequence). CDR3 loop: CASSIRTGALEKLFF. DNA for the CDR3: TGTGCCAGTAGTATACGAACAGGGGCTTTGGAAAAACTGTTTTTT.

The chain links TRBV5-5 to TRBJ2-7; 9 positions agree with TRBD2. This CDR3 is 15 amino acids long. V trimming: 4 bases; J trimming: 1 base; junction bases outside the gene matches: 6. Germline lookup yields CDR1 SGHKS and CDR2 YYEKEE (reference sequence). Written as DNA, the CDR3 is TGTGCCAGCAGCCAAACTAGCGGGTATTCCTACGAGCAGTACTTC. Protein sequence: CASSQTSGYSYEQYF.

Only one count was recorded for this clone. This chain uses TRBV18 with TRBJ1-1; a possible D gene is TRBD1 (5 bases). Germline CDR1 and CDR2: KGHSH and LQKENI. The CDR3 length is 14 residues. The germline V and J ends were trimmed by 1 base and 2 bases, with 8 bases remaining between them. CDR3 nucleotides: TGTGCCAGCTCACCACAGGGGCCAAACACTGAAGCTTTCTTT. This encodes CASSPQGPNTEAFF.

This chain links TRBV2 with TRBJ1-3; D unresolved. V was cut by 4 bases and J by 4 bases, with 5 bases left in between. The CDR3 contains 12 residues. CDR1 and CDR2 (germline): SNHLY, FYNNEI. The CDR3 region is CASSAEGNTIYF. The CDR3 DNA sequence: TGTGCCAGCAGTGCGGAGGGAAACACCATATATTTT.

The rearrangement uses TRBV2 and TRBJ2-7; 9 bases map to TRBD1. The CDR3 contains 13 residues. Trimming at V came to 8 bases and at J to 6 bases, leaving 8 bases not matched to a gene. CDR1 is SNHLY and CDR2 is FYNNEI in the germline V gene. CDR3 residues: CASEPGQGLEQYF. The CDR3 DNA sequence: TGTGCCAGCGAACCGGGACAGGGTCTCGAGCAGTACTTC.

The V call is TRBV4-2, the J call TRBJ2-7, with a possible D match to TRBD2 (6 bases). The germline V gene has CDR1 LGHNA and CDR2 YNFKEQ. V was trimmed by 5 bases and J by 2 bases, leaving 13 bases between them. The CDR3 has 14 amino acids. CDR3 sequence (DNA): TGTGCCAGCAGCTCCCGGGACTCCGCCTACGAGCAGTACTTC. Amino acid sequence: CASSSRDSAYEQYF.

The V and J genes are TRBV5-1 and TRBJ2-1, with D perhaps TRBD1 (5 bases). CDR1 and CDR2 from the germline V gene are SGHRS and YFSETQ. This CDR3 is 14 amino acids long. V was trimmed by 6 bases and J by 9 bases, leaving 19 bases between them. CDR3 nucleotide sequence: TGCGCCAGCACCCTGGGGCAGGGTATCGGTGAGCAGTTCTTC. Translated, it gives CASTLGQGIGEQFF.

The rearrangement links TRBV6-1 to TRBJ1-3; D unclear. V was cut by 7 bases and J by 7 bases, with 14 bases left in between. The CDR3 contains 13 residues. Germline V gives CDR1 MNHNS, CDR2 SASEGT. In DNA, the CDR3 is TGTGCCAGCACTCGGGAGCCGAGGAACACCATATATTTT. Protein sequence: CASTREPRNTIYF.

The chain employs TRBV11-1 and TRBJ2-5, with D maybe TRBD1 (6 bases). The ends were cut back, 5 bases at V and 4 bases at J, with 14 bases in the middle. CDR3 length equals 14 residues. Germline V CDR1 and CDR2: SGHAT, FQDESV (reference sequence). In DNA, the CDR3 is TGTGCCAGCAGCATACATCAGGGGCCAGAGACCCAGTACTTC. As protein: CASSIHQGPETQYF.